This TCR beta chain was sequenced for a study of shared clonotypes between healthy human individuals. General observations from the study: For naive CD4 cells, around 5% of clonotypes were shared across a handful of donors. An expected dependence of interdonor clonotype sharing on sequencing depth was noted.

Samples underwent the assay at deep level. Sequencing was performed with immunoSEQ multiplex PCR; in TCRdb, only in-frame clones are kept and a portion is missing. Seen here are around 1.9 million clones, more than 85% observed once, and the top ten hold approximately 1.7%. A remark on this clone: Its antigen is unknown.

Selected positively for CCR7 and CD45RO-negative, naive CD8 cells excluded terminally differentiated effector memory CD45RA+ cells. Germline V gene sequence: CDR1 SGHVS, CDR2 FQNEAQ. The length of the CDR3 is 15 residues. Trimming took 0 bases from V and 3 from J, leaving 8 bases between them. Input material: naive CD8+ T cells from PBMCs. The chain combines TRBV7-8 with TRBJ2-2; D perhaps matches TRBD2 (5 bases). The origin of this receptor is a man aged 18-30 years in good health. Some clones in this sample may be carry-over from other donors' samples. The DNA of the CDR3 is TGTGCCAGCAGCTTAGCGGACTTCTACACCGGGGAGCTGTTTTTT. Residues: CASSLADFYTGELFF.